These 25 T cell receptor beta chains originate from one sample sequenced in a study of vaccination and CD4 T cells after COVID-19. The Oncomine TCR Beta short-read assay was applied to DNA of cultured CD4+ T cells. MiXCR, applied by TCRdb to the PCR reads, yields one record per CDR3 protein. This repertoire shows about 20,000 distinct CDR3 sequences, roughly 23% found once; its top ten account for almost 8%. The antigens for these receptors are not known. Treatment: approximately nine-day PBMC culture with coronavirus spike peptide pools or control peptides (ViraFEST assay). Source material: cultured CD4+ T cells from blood. The receptors stem from a human donor with COVID-19.

This clonotype was counted between two and nine times. The CDR3 here is CASRPGGANEKLFF. The CDR3 DNA reads as TGTGCCAGCAGACCAGGGGGGGCAAATGAAAAACTGTTTTTT. V gene TRBV27 combines with J gene TRBJ1-4, with 7 positions matching TRBD1. V was clipped by 6 bases and J by 5 bases; unmatched bases: 6. Germline CDR1 is MNHEY and CDR2 is SMNVEV (reference sequence). The CDR3 runs to 14 residues.

CDR3 sequence: CASTPELNNSPLHF. The CDR3 bases are TGCGCCAGCACCCCGGAATTAAATAATTCACCCCTCCACTTT. The chain combines TRBV5-1 with TRBJ1-6; D is unclear. With 6 bases removed from V and 5 bases from J, the gap between germline ends came to 12 bases. This CDR3 spans 14 amino acids. CDR1 is SGHRS and CDR2 is YFSETQ in the germline V gene.

Sample share makes this clonotype medium-sized (0.01 to 0.1%). J is TRBJ2-2 and V is TRBV24-1; 7 nucleotides line up with TRBD1. The germline CDR1 and CDR2 sequences are KGHDR and SFDVKD. V shed 4 bases, J shed 5 bases, and the junction held 6 bases outside the gene matches. The length of the CDR3 is 15 residues. Here the CDR3 reads CATSEVNRGTGELFF. DNA of the CDR3: TGTGCCACCAGTGAGGTGAACAGGGGAACCGGGGAGCTGTTTTTT.

In its sample, this clonotype was seen a few times. The rearrangement links TRBV6-2 or TRBV6-3 to TRBJ2-1; D remains unclear. V was trimmed by 8 bases and J by 12 bases, leaving 20 bases between them. The CDR3 sequence is 13 residues long. CDR1 and CDR2 from the germline V gene are MNHEY and SVGEGT. The CDR3 protein is CASFGLSVDGQFF. CDR3 in DNA: TGTGCCAGCTTTGGGCTCTCGGTTGATGGGCAGTTCTTC.

The chain joins TRBV20-1 to TRBJ2-2; the match to TRBD1 covers 9 bases. V dropped 6 bases and J dropped 5; count of bases not matched to a gene: 13. The germline V gene has CDR1 DFQATT and CDR2 SNEGSKA (reference sequence). The CDR3 is 16 residues long. The CDR3 DNA is TGCAGTGCCCCAAGCCCGGACAGGGGTAGTACCGGGGAGCTGTTTTTT. Amino acids: CSAPSPDRGSTGELFF.

The chain carries TRBV7-2 and TRBJ1-3; 7 positions match TRBD1. The V segment lost 3 bases and the J segment 4 bases; nucleotides outside the gene matches: 9. Germline CDR1 and CDR2: SGHTA and FQGNSA. The CDR3 sequence is 16 residues long. Here the CDR3 DNA reads TGTGCCAGCAGCTTTGAGACAGGGCAGGGAGGAAACACCATATATTTT. It specifies CASSFETGQGGNTIYF.

This clonotype is medium-sized in the sample. The chain joins TRBV6-4 to TRBJ1-5; D is unclear. V lost 3 bases to trimming and J lost 0 bases, with 9 bases between them. This CDR3 comprises 15 residues. Germline V gene lookup returns CDR1 MRHNA and CDR2 SNTAGT. The CDR3, as DNA: TGTGCCAGCAGTGAAGGTGGAGTTAGCAATCAGCCCCAGCATTTT. It yields the protein CASSEGGVSNQPQHF.

This clonotype appeared a few times. This chain connects TRBV4-1 to TRBJ2-5; D is uncertain. The CDR3 is 15 amino acids. In germline, CDR1 is MGHRA, CDR2 YSYEKL. V gave up 4 bases and J gave up 2 bases, with 14 bases separating them. The CDR3, as DNA: TGCGCCAGCAGCCTCACAGCCAACGGGCAAGAGACCCAGTACTTC. Its translation: CASSLTANGQETQYF.

The chain combines TRBV19 with TRBJ2-5, with D tentatively TRBD1 (7 bases). Trimming shortened V by 5 bases and J by 4 bases, and 17 bases separated the two germline ends. In germline, CDR1 is LNHDA, CDR2 SQIVND (reference sequence). This CDR3 has 15 residues. CDR3 nucleotides: TGTGCCAGTAGTGAGACAGGGAGGAGAATAGAGACCCAGTACTTC. Amino acid sequence: CASSETGRRIETQYF.

The gene calls are TRBV23-1 and TRBJ1-4, with 11 bases matching TRBD1. TRBV23-1 is an ORF for which the function is uncertain. Losses at the gene ends were 3 bases for V and 11 bases for J; bases not matched to a gene: 5. The CDR3 runs to 14 residues. CDR3 residues: CASSHWTGGGKLFF. The DNA for the CDR3 is TGCGCCAGCAGTCACTGGACAGGGGGCGGGAAACTGTTTTTT.

The chain joins TRBV19 to TRBJ2-5, with D uncertain. Between the trimmed V and J ends, which lost 0 bases and 5 bases, there was a span of 4 bases. The germline CDR1 and CDR2 sequences are LNHDA and SQIVND (reference sequence). The CDR3 contains 12 residues. The CDR3 sequence is CASSIDTETQYF. Written as DNA, the CDR3 is TGTGCCAGTAGTATAGACACGGAGACCCAGTACTTC.

This clonotype was observed a handful of times. The chain carries TRBV30 and TRBJ2-3; 8 bases are a match to TRBD2. V was pared by 5 bases and J by 1 base, with 8 bases of the junction left unmatched. This CDR3 is 15 amino acids long. The germline CDR1 and CDR2 sequences are GTSNPN and SVGIG (reference sequence). The CDR3 sequence is CAWGAGGRGTDTQYF. DNA for the CDR3: TGTGCCTGGGGGGCGGGGGGCCGAGGCACAGATACGCAGTATTTT. The whole variable domain, filled in from reference TRBV30 and TRBJ2-3, reads SQTIHQWPATLVQPVGSPLSLECTVEGTSNPNLYWYRQAAGRGLQLLFYSVGIGQISSEVPQNLSASRPQDRQFILSSKKLLLSDSGFYLCAWGAGGRGTDTQYFGPGTRLTVL.

This clonotype was seen more than once but under ten times. The V gene is TRBV6-1, the J gene TRBJ2-7, with D possibly matching TRBD1 (6 bases). Trimming took off 8 bases at V and 2 bases at J, with 13 bases between the two ends. There are 13 residues in the CDR3. Germline CDR1 reads MNHNS; CDR2 reads SASEGT. CDR3 region: CASGVRDTYEQYF. The CDR3 nucleotides are TGTGCCAGCGGGGTGAGGGACACCTACGAGCAGTACTTC.

The rearrangement links TRBV6-1 to TRBJ2-5; D not certain. CDR3 length equals 11 residues. The germline V and J ends were trimmed by 6 bases and 7 bases, with 9 bases remaining between them. Germline assignment: CDR1 MNHNS and CDR2 SASEGT. CDR3 DNA: TGTGCCAGCAGCGAGGTAGGGACCCAGTACTTC. Its translation: CASSEVGTQYF.

J is TRBJ2-5 and V is TRBV5-1; 10 bases agree with TRBD1. V gave up 6 bases and J gave up 4 bases; unmatched junction bases: 6. In germline, CDR1 is SGHRS, CDR2 YFSETQ. The CDR3 consists of 14 residues. CDR3 residues: CASTTGGARETQYF. CDR3 nucleotides: TGCGCCAGCACGACAGGGGGCGCGAGAGAGACCCAGTACTTC.

In this sample, this clonotype turned up a few times. V and J are TRBV7-6 and TRBJ2-1; the D call may be TRBD1 or TRBD2 (5 bases each). Per germline, CDR1 SGHVS and CDR2 FNYEAQ. V lost 1 base, J lost 11 bases, and 15 bases lay in between. CDR3 length: 14 amino acids. The CDR3: CASSLDRGPMKQFF. Written as DNA, the CDR3 is TGTGCCAGCAGCTTAGATCGGGGCCCAATGAAGCAGTTCTTC.

The chain links TRBV2 to TRBJ1-3; the D gene is possibly TRBD1 (5 bases). The CDR3 spans 13 residues. Germline V CDR1 and CDR2: SNHLY, FYNNEI. V dropped 7 bases and J dropped 4 bases, with 11 bases sitting between them. This CDR3 reads CASTQKGGNTIYF. CDR3 sequence (DNA): TGTGCCAGCACTCAAAAGGGGGGAAACACCATATATTTT.

V is TRBV11-2 and J is TRBJ2-7; 7 bases align to TRBD1. CDR1 is SGHAT and CDR2 is FQNNGV in the germline V gene. The junction had 9 bases not matched to a gene; V was cut back by 3 bases and J by 4 bases. The CDR3 is 15 residues long. CDR3 in amino acids: CASSLTGTSGYEQYF. The CDR3 nucleotides read TGTGCCAGCAGCTTGACAGGGACCTCCGGATACGAGCAGTACTTC.

This clonotype was seen only a few times. The chain links TRBV28 to TRBJ2-1; D is tentatively TRBD1 or TRBD2 (6 bases each). The J call may be mistaken, given a closer DNA end match to TRBJ2-7. CDR3 length: 14 residues. Per the germline V gene, CDR1 is MDHEN and CDR2 is SYDVKM. The chain's CDR3 is CASSLYREVYEQYF. Here the CDR3 DNA reads TGTGCCAGCAGTTTATACAGGGAGGTCTACGAGCAGTACTTC.

This clonotype was observed a handful of times. The chain employs TRBV27 and TRBJ2-1, with a weak D call TRBD2 (5 bases). The V and J ends lost 4 bases and 0 bases respectively, with 16 bases between them. The germline V gene has CDR1 MNHEY and CDR2 SMNVEV (reference sequence). The CDR3 consists of 17 residues. The CDR3 spells CASSSAAGLSSYNEQFF. The DNA for the CDR3 is TGTGCCAGCAGTTCGGCGGCGGGTCTGAGCTCCTACAATGAGCAGTTCTTC.

The gene calls are TRBV28 and TRBJ1-5; 11 bases are shared with TRBD1. The V and J ends lost 6 bases and 7 bases, in that order; junction bases with no gene match: 8. The germline gives CDR1 MDHEN, CDR2 SYDVKM. The CDR3 totals 15 residues. CDR3: CASRGGQGAGQPQHF. In DNA, the CDR3 is TGTGCCAGCAGAGGAGGACAGGGGGCCGGCCAGCCCCAGCATTTT.

This rearrangement joins TRBV23-1 to TRBJ1-4, with 9 bases identical to TRBD1. TRBV23-1 belongs to the ORF category, with a function that is uncertain. The CDR3 sequence is 17 residues long. Unmatched junction bases numbered 17, after V lost 3 bases and J lost 12 bases. In DNA, the CDR3 is TGCGCCAGCAGTCATTGGGACAGGGTAAAAAGATCGACGGAACTGTTTTTT. Its protein is CASSHWDRVKRSTELFF.

This clonotype was observed a handful of times. V usage is TRBV25-1 and J usage is TRBJ2-2, with 13 bases fitting TRBD2. The CDR3 is made up of 17 amino acids. The germline CDR1 and CDR2 sequences are MGHDK and SYGVNS. Trimming cost V 4 bases and J 5 bases; bases outside gene matches: 7. The CDR3 DNA follows: TGTGCCAGCAGTGCCCTGGGACTAGCGGGGTTAACCGGGGAGCTGTTTTTT. As protein: CASSALGLAGLTGELFF.

This clonotype occurred a few times. The J gene is TRBJ2-3, the V gene TRBV4-1; unclear D gene. Trimming removed 1 base from V and 6 bases from J, with 5 bases in between. CDR1 MGHRA and CDR2 YSYEKL come from the germline V gene. This CDR3 region has 12 residues. CDR3 coding DNA: TGCGCCAGCAGCCAAGTCGTGGATACGCAGTATTTT. It translates to CASSQVVDTQYF.

This clonotype appeared a single time. This sequence may be a read error, since a much larger clone differs from it by one base. This chain joins TRBV27 and TRBJ1-5, with 10 bases lining up with TRBD1. CDR1 MNHEY and CDR2 SMNVEV come from the germline V gene (reference sequence). There are 18 residues in the CDR3. After removal of 2 bases from V and 3 bases from J, the junction contained 10 bases not matched to a gene. CDR3 residues: CASSLRSPGTGVNQPQHF. The CDR3 bases are TGTGCCAGCAGTTTAAGGTCACCCGGGACAGGGGTCAATCAGCCCCAGCATTTT.